The 17 T cell receptor beta chains presented below share a single source sample, sequenced in a study of shared clonotypes between healthy human individuals. The table came from immunoSEQ multiplex PCR; TCRdb's copy has only in-frame clones and leaves some out. The sample records 2 million to 3 million clones, more than 85% being singletons. The sequenced material came from naive CD4+ T cells from PBMCs. The subset was: CD45RA+ positively selected. Receptor source: a man younger than 35 in good health. Some clones in this sample may be carry-over from other donors' samples.

V gene TRBV7-9 combines with J gene TRBJ2-2; TRBD1 aligns across 9 bases. Germline CDR1 and CDR2: SEHNR and FQNEAQ (reference sequence). The CDR3 has 17 residues. The V and J ends lost 6 bases and 2 bases, in that order; junction bases with no gene match: 10. This CDR3 is CASRPDRGERNTGELFF. CDR3 DNA: TGTGCCAGCAGACCCGACAGGGGGGAACGAAACACCGGGGAGCTGTTTTTT.

This chain connects TRBV6-6 to TRBJ2-2, with D tentatively TRBD1 (5 bases). V was shortened by 7 bases and J by 4 bases, with 16 bases between the two germline ends. Germline V gives CDR1 MNHNY, CDR2 SVGAGI (reference sequence). This CDR3 is 15 amino acids long. The CDR3 DNA follows: TGTGCCAGCACCTCCGCCAGGGCAGGCACCGGGGAGCTGTTTTTT. Protein sequence: CASTSARAGTGELFF.

The chain joins TRBV30 to TRBJ1-5; D is ambiguous. The V end was cut by 3 bases, the J end by 5 bases, with 11 bases between. The CDR3 has 13 residues. Germline CDR1 GTSNPN, CDR2 SVGIG (reference sequence). For the CDR3, the DNA is TGTGCCTGGAGCGGTAATAGTGATCAGCCCCAGCATTTT. This gives the protein CAWSGNSDQPQHF.

CDR3 sequence reads: CASSPEGRPYNEQFF. In DNA form, the CDR3 reads TGTGCCAGCAGCCCGGAGGGGCGCCCCTACAATGAGCAGTTCTTC. The chain links TRBV5-5 to TRBJ2-1, with D perhaps TRBD2 (6 bases). The CDR3 length is 15 residues. Germline V gene data show CDR1 as SGHKS and CDR2 as YYEKEE (reference sequence). Trimming took 4 bases from V and 2 from J, leaving 13 bases between them.

This chain joins TRBV30 and TRBJ1-4, with 9 bases lining up with TRBD1. The germline V gene encodes CDR1 GTSNPN and CDR2 SVGIG (reference sequence). CDR3 size: 16 residues. The trim removed 0 bases at V and 7 bases at J, leaving 9 bases unmatched. CDR3 region: CAWSVRQGVLTEKLFF. The CDR3 nucleotides read TGTGCCTGGAGTGTCCGACAGGGGGTCCTTACTGAAAAACTGTTTTTT.

Notes on this clone: The identical CDR3 is also encoded by other nucleotide sequences in the sample. The chain joins TRBV5-1 to TRBJ2-7; D may be TRBD1 (6 bases). Per germline, CDR1 SGHRS and CDR2 YFSETQ. The ends were cut back, 0 bases at V and 2 bases at J, with 9 bases in the middle. This CDR3 contains 14 residues. For the CDR3, the DNA is TGCGCCAGCAGCTTGGGAGGACAGACCTACGAGCAGTACTTC. Its translation is CASSLGGQTYEQYF.

The chain carries TRBV6-5 and TRBJ1-1, with a possible D match to TRBD1 (5 bases). Trimming left V 0 bases short and J 1 base short, with 9 bases between. This CDR3 has 15 amino acids. Germline V lookup: CDR1 MNHEY, CDR2 SVGAGI. CDR3 residues: CASSYSVQGNTEAFF. The CDR3 DNA is TGTGCCAGCAGTTACTCGGTCCAGGGGAACACTGAAGCTTTCTTT.

The genes are TRBV10-2 and TRBJ2-3; 13 bases are a match to TRBD2. Germline-derived CDR1 and CDR2 are WSHSY and SAAADI. The CDR3 sequence is 15 residues long. The J segment lost 6 bases and the V segment lost 11 bases, leaving 11 bases of the junction unmatched. CDR3 sequence: CAVQTSGGPGDTQYF. DNA of the CDR3: TGCGCCGTGCAGACTAGCGGGGGGCCGGGCGATACGCAGTATTTT.

The rearrangement joins TRBV9 to TRBJ2-4; no firm D call. V shed 7 bases and J shed 0 bases, with 11 bases lying between them. Looked up from germline, CDR1 is SGDLS and CDR2 is YYNGEE. This CDR3 has 14 residues. The CDR3 bases are TGTGCCAGCTCCGGTGGGGTAGCCAAAAACATTCAGTACTTC. It codes for CASSGGVAKNIQYF.

A word on this clone: Other DNA variants within this sample encode the same CDR3. This rearrangement joins TRBV7-3 to TRBJ1-1; D is ambiguous. The CDR3 covers 13 residues. Germline V gene sequence: CDR1 SGHTA, CDR2 FQGTGA. V was trimmed by 2 bases and J by 3 bases, leaving 7 bases between them. The CDR3 DNA is TGTGCCAGCAGCTTAGAGGGCGACACTGAAGCTTTCTTT. Its protein product is CASSLEGDTEAFF.

V is TRBV5-1 and J is TRBJ2-3, with D unclear. Germline-derived CDR1 and CDR2 are SGHRS and YFSETQ. CDR3 size: 12 residues. The V end was cut by 4 bases, the J end by 3 bases, with 6 bases between. CDR3 loop: CASSPATDTQYF. The CDR3 DNA follows: TGCGCCAGCAGCCCGGCGACAGATACGCAGTATTTT.

The chain couples TRBV5-1 to TRBJ1-5; the D is unclear. Trimming took 4 bases from V and 6 from J, leaving 14 bases between them. Per the germline V gene, CDR1 is SGHRS and CDR2 is YFSETQ. The CDR3 runs to 14 residues. CDR3 bases: TGCGCCAGCAGCCATAGCGGGATGGGTCAGCCCCAGCATTTT. It translates to CASSHSGMGQPQHF.

The chain combines TRBV5-5 with TRBJ2-2; D call uncertain. The germline CDR1 and CDR2 sequences are SGHKS and YYEKEE (reference sequence). The germline V and J ends were trimmed by 1 base and 6 bases, with 16 bases remaining between them. This CDR3 region has 16 residues. This CDR3 reads CASSLRGSINPGELFF. As DNA, the CDR3 is TGTGCCAGCAGCTTGAGAGGCAGTATAAATCCCGGGGAGCTGTTTTTT.

The rearrangement uses TRBV11-3 and TRBJ1-3; tentatively, D is TRBD1 (6 bases). The length of the CDR3 is 13 residues. Per the germline V gene, CDR1 is SGHNT and CDR2 is YENEEA. V dropped 5 bases and J dropped 8 bases, with 13 bases sitting between them. The CDR3 DNA reads as TGTGCCAGCAGCCCATCACAGGGAGACACCATATATTTT. It is translated as CASSPSQGDTIYF.

The chain links TRBV18 to TRBJ1-5; weak D call: TRBD1 (5 bases). V shed 4 bases and J shed 3 bases, with 10 bases lying between them. Germline V gene data show CDR1 as KGHSH and CDR2 as LQKENI. The CDR3 is 14 residues long. The CDR3 loop reads CASSLGGFNQPQHF. CDR3 sequence (DNA): TGTGCCAGCTCACTTGGGGGGTTCAATCAGCCCCAGCATTTT.

Worth noting for this clone: This CDR3 is also generated by other DNA sequences in the sample. This chain links TRBV2 with TRBJ2-3; 8 bases map to TRBD2. This CDR3 has 14 amino acids. Losses at the gene ends were 6 bases for V and 0 bases for J; bases not matched to a gene: 2. Germline CDR1 is SNHLY and CDR2 is FYNNEI. In DNA form, the CDR3 reads TGTGCCAGCAGCGTAGCGGGAAGCACAGATACGCAGTATTTT. Its translation is CASSVAGSTDTQYF.

CDR3 sequence reads: CASSVQAANEQFF. The DNA of the CDR3 is TGTGCCAGCAGCGTACAGGCTGCAAATGAGCAGTTCTTC. The V and J genes are TRBV9 and TRBJ2-1; no definite D call. V gave up 1 base and J gave up 7 bases, with 9 bases separating them. There are 13 residues in the CDR3. Looked up from germline, CDR1 is SGDLS and CDR2 is YYNGEE. The full variable domain, in which reference TRBV9 and TRBJ2-1 provide the parts outside the CDR3, is DSGVTQTPKHLITATGQRVTLRCSPRSGDLSVYWYQQSLDQGLQFLIQYYNGEERAKGNILERFSAQQFPDLHSELNLSSLELGDSALYFCASSVQAANEQFFGPGTRLTVL.